This T cell receptor beta chain came from a study of immune evolution from preneoplasia to lung adenocarcinoma. This clone was detected only a few times. Antigen specificity is unknown. Study results and caveats: Later-stage lesions appeared to have more T cells, more diversity, less clonality. Top clone share appeared to fall from AAH through AIS, MIA, adenocarcinoma.

Clones were read by immunoSEQ multiplex PCR, and TCRdb kept only the in-frame ones, dropping some. The sample yields about 4,900 clones, just under 80% seen once. Patient tissue came from resections in Japan or China, 2014–2017. Two lung cancer pathologists independently confirmed each histologic diagnosis. Sample: FFPE normal lung tissue adjacent to the tumor. This TCR came from a person aged 45-69 years with lung adenocarcinoma.

CDR3 protein: CASSADRMVRTEAFF. In DNA, the CDR3 is TGTGCCAGCAGTGCGGACAGGATGGTTCGAACTGAAGCTTTCTTT. The rearrangement uses TRBV6-5 and TRBJ1-1; the match to TRBD1 covers 7 bases. Germline lookup yields CDR1 MNHEY and CDR2 SVGAGI. V was clipped by 5 bases and J by 5 bases; unmatched bases: 11. The CDR3 runs to 15 residues.